This TCR beta chain is from a study of T cell changes during pregnancy in multiple sclerosis. Clones were read by immunoSEQ multiplex PCR, and TCRdb kept only the in-frame ones, dropping some. The sample lists fewer than 65,000 clones, about 90% seen once, with about 0.4% in the top ten. Germline values: CDR1 LNHDA, CDR2 SQIVND (reference sequence). V gave up 6 bases and J gave up 4 bases; unmatched junction bases: 7. The CDR3 is 15 residues long. The sequence was obtained from a female donor with multiple sclerosis, enrolled in a pregnancy study. Source: CD4+ T cells from peripheral blood mononuclear cells, taken after pregnancy. The chain combines TRBV19 with TRBJ2-3; 10 bases match TRBD2. CDR3 loop: CASRPASGRSDTQYF. Here the CDR3 DNA reads TGTGCCAGTAGGCCAGCTAGCGGGAGATCAGATACGCAGTATTTT.